A single TCR beta chain is shown here with its context. Its antigen is as yet unknown. The length of the CDR3 is 15 residues. After removal of 6 bases from V and 7 bases from J, the junction contained 9 bases not matched to a gene. Per the germline V gene, CDR1 is SGHTA and CDR2 is FQGNSA. The data are from a study of identical twins. Findings and limits, study-wide: Out-of-frame alpha sequences shared by twins showed excess low generation probability. Modelling underestimated the level of out-of-frame TCR alpha sharing observed in monozygotic twins.

Template switching introduced a universal primer site, and the cDNA bore unique molecular identifiers. Each CDR3 protein is one row after TCRdb ran MiXCR on the 5' RACE reads. The sample lists 1.5 million or so distinct CDR3 sequences, more than 30% occurring once. The chain uses TRBV7-2 and TRBJ1-4; the match to TRBD1 covers 9 bases. This TCR was recovered from a newborn girl in good health. Sequenced sample: cord blood. The DNA for the CDR3 is TGTGCCAGCAGAGCACAGGGGGCGACAGGTGAAAAACTGTTTTTT. It yields the protein CASRAQGATGEKLFF.